This entry lists 20 T cell receptor beta chains sequenced from one sample in a study of blood T cell repertoires in COVID-19. Repertoires were generated with immunoSEQ multiplex PCR, while TCRdb's copy carries only in-frame clones and drops some. The data hold some 250,000 clones, with roughly nine tenths observed a single time. The sample comprised PBMCs or T cells enriched from blood (not recorded which). The source is a human donor in a cohort exposed to, infected with or recovered from COVID-19 (not recorded which). The donor label of this sample is uncertain.

This clone has only one observation. V is TRBV11-2 and J is TRBJ2-5; unclear D gene. Trimming pared 5 bases from V and 2 bases from J, leaving 3 bases between. The CDR3 totals 11 residues. Germline values: CDR1 SGHAT, CDR2 FQNNGV. CDR3 nucleotide sequence: TGTGCCAGCAGCATACAAGAGACCCAGTACTTC. Its translation: CASSIQETQYF.

The rearrangement joins TRBV4-1 to TRBJ1-5; a weak D match, TRBD1 (6 bases). Germline V gene data show CDR1 as MGHRA and CDR2 as YSYEKL. Between the trimmed V and J ends, which lost 2 bases and 7 bases, there was a span of 15 bases. This CDR3 contains 15 residues. In DNA, the CDR3 is TGCGCCAGCAGCCAACTTAACAGGGTTGGGCAGCCCCAGCATTTT. The encoded protein is CASSQLNRVGQPQHF.

V is TRBV7-9 and J is TRBJ2-7; 7 nucleotides agree with TRBD2. V lost 5 bases, J lost 3 bases, and 10 bases stayed unmatched. Germline CDR1 is SEHNR and CDR2 is FQNEAQ (reference sequence). The length of the CDR3 is 15 residues. CDR3 coding DNA: TGTGCCAGCAGCCCAGGGAGGGACTCGCGCTACGAGCAGTACTTC. As protein: CASSPGRDSRYEQYF.

This rearrangement joins TRBV19 to TRBJ2-7, with D tentatively TRBD2 (6 bases). The V gene's germline CDR1 is LNHDA and CDR2 SQIVND (reference sequence). The CDR3 is 14 residues long. Trimming took 5 bases from V and 5 from J, leaving 16 bases between them. CDR3 loop: CASSPYGTQNEQYF. As DNA, the CDR3 is TGTGCCAGTAGTCCCTACGGGACTCAAAACGAGCAGTACTTC.

The rearrangement joins TRBV19 to TRBJ1-5; weak D call: TRBD1 (5 bases). Trimming cost V 7 bases and J 4 bases, with 11 bases left between them. The CDR3 length is 13 residues. Germline assignment: CDR1 LNHDA and CDR2 SQIVND (reference sequence). CDR3 nucleotide sequence: TGTGCCAGTAAGGCGACAGTTAATCAGCCCCAGCATTTT. Amino acid sequence: CASKATVNQPQHF.

V gene TRBV2 combines with J gene TRBJ2-3, with 10 bases matching TRBD2. The CDR3 runs to 14 residues. The germline V gene has CDR1 SNHLY and CDR2 FYNNEI. V shed 8 bases and J 2 bases; nucleotides not matched to a gene: 4. DNA for the CDR3: TGTGCCAGCCTAGCGGGGGCCCACACAGATACGCAGTATTTT. Translated, it gives CASLAGAHTDTQYF. The entire variable domain, with the rest obtained from reference TRBV2 and TRBJ2-3, is as follows: EPEVTQTPSHQVTQMGQEVILRCVPISNHLYFYWYRQILGQKVEFLVSFYNNEISEKSEIFDDQFSVERPDGSNFTLKIRSTKLEDSAMYFCASLAGAHTDTQYFGPGTRLTVL.

This rearrangement joins TRBV4-1 to TRBJ2-7; 7 nucleotides line up with TRBD2. J was trimmed by 0 bases and V by 4 bases; bases with no gene match: 0. CDR3 length: 13 amino acids. Per the germline V gene, CDR1 is MGHRA and CDR2 is YSYEKL. The CDR3 reads CASSRGGSYEQYF. For the CDR3, the DNA is TGCGCCAGCAGCCGCGGGGGCTCCTACGAGCAGTACTTC.

This chain joins TRBV2 and TRBJ1-5; a possible D gene is TRBD1 (5 bases). V shed 0 bases and J shed 6 bases, with 9 bases lying between them. CDR3 length: 14 residues. Germline V lookup: CDR1 SNHLY, CDR2 FYNNEI. CDR3 in DNA: TGTGCCAGCAGTGAAGCCTCAGGGATTCAGCCCCAGCATTTT. Translated, it gives CASSEASGIQPQHF. The variable domain in full, completed from reference TRBV2 and TRBJ1-5, reads EPEVTQTPSHQVTQMGQEVILRCVPISNHLYFYWYRQILGQKVEFLVSFYNNEISEKSEIFDDQFSVERPDGSNFTLKIRSTKLEDSAMYFCASSEASGIQPQHFGDGTRLSIL.

The genes are TRBV27 and TRBJ1-1; D is unresolved. V dropped 6 bases and J dropped 1 base, with 21 bases sitting between them. The germline CDR1 and CDR2 sequences are MNHEY and SMNVEV (reference sequence). The CDR3 is 17 amino acids. CDR3 in amino acids: CASSQASQDGWNTEAFF. The CDR3 DNA follows: TGTGCCAGCAGCCAGGCTAGCCAAGACGGGTGGAACACTGAAGCTTTCTTT.

The V gene is TRBV19, the J gene TRBJ1-5; 8 positions agree with TRBD1. Germline V lookup: CDR1 LNHDA, CDR2 SQIVND (reference sequence). J was trimmed by 5 bases and V by 5 bases; bases with no gene match: 5. The CDR3 contains 14 residues. Written as DNA, the CDR3 is TGTGCCAGTAGTGAGACAGGGGCACATCAGCCCCAGCATTTT. It translates to CASSETGAHQPQHF.

The rearrangement joins TRBV2 to TRBJ1-2; the match to TRBD1 covers 10 bases. Germline-derived CDR1 and CDR2 are SNHLY and FYNNEI. The CDR3 length is 18 residues. The junction had 13 bases not matched to a gene; V was cut back by 3 bases and J by 3 bases. For the CDR3, the DNA is TGTGCCAGCAGTGATCCGGACGACAGGGGGCTCCGTTACTATGGCTACACCTTC. Translating it yields CASSDPDDRGLRYYGYTF.

The rearrangement links TRBV12-5 to TRBJ1-5; weak D call: TRBD1 (6 bases). The CDR3 extends over 15 amino acids. Looked up from germline, CDR1 is LGHNT and CDR2 is FRNRAP. Trimming shortened V by 1 base and J by 6 bases, and 13 bases separated the two germline ends. The CDR3 DNA reads as TGTGCTAGTGGTTTGGGAACCCTAGGGGGTCAGCCCCAGCATTTT. Its protein is CASGLGTLGGQPQHF.

In nucleotides, the CDR3 is TGTGCCAGCAGCTTTACCCTCGCGAGGGACTATGGCTACACCTTC. Translation gives CASSFTLARDYGYTF. V is TRBV9 and J is TRBJ1-2, with D unclear. V lost 4 bases to trimming and J lost 3 bases, with 16 bases between them. This CDR3 has 15 residues. In germline, CDR1 is SGDLS, CDR2 YYNGEE.

CDR3 sequence: CASSPTGRALEPQHF. CDR3 bases: TGTGCCAGCAGCCCGACAGGTCGGGCATTAGAGCCCCAGCATTTT. V is TRBV6-5 and J is TRBJ1-5; a weak D match, TRBD1 (6 bases). V dropped 6 bases and J dropped 8 bases, with 20 bases sitting between them. There are 15 residues in the CDR3. Germline V gives CDR1 MNHEY, CDR2 SVGAGI.

This rearrangement joins TRBV10-3 to TRBJ2-1, with TRBD1 matching over 9 bases. The CDR3 covers 16 residues. The junction had 10 bases not matched to a gene; V was cut back by 3 bases and J by 7 bases. The germline gives CDR1 ENHRY, CDR2 SYGVKD. The CDR3 nucleotides are TGTGCCATCAGTGATGGGGGACAGGGACTCGGGAATGAGCAGTTCTTC. It yields the protein CAISDGGQGLGNEQFF.

The chain employs TRBV18 and TRBJ1-4, with TRBD1 as a possible D gene (6 bases). The CDR3 extends over 14 amino acids. V lost 3 bases, J lost 3 bases, and 8 bases lay in between. In germline, CDR1 is KGHSH, CDR2 LQKENI. The CDR3 region is CASSPGQPNEKLFF. The CDR3 region has the DNA TGTGCCAGCTCACCCGGACAGCCTAATGAAAAACTGTTTTTT.

This chain uses TRBV4-3 with TRBJ1-6; 7 bases are a match to TRBD1. Germline CDR1 is LGHNA and CDR2 is YSLEER. V dropped 5 bases and J dropped 7; count of bases not matched to a gene: 8. CDR3 length: 15 residues. The CDR3 bases are TGCGCCAGCAGCTCCTACAGGGGTAGAAATTCACCCCTCCACTTT. Translating it yields CASSSYRGRNSPLHF.

The V call is TRBV13, the J call TRBJ1-5, with D maybe TRBD1 (6 bases). CDR1 and CDR2 from the germline V gene are PRHDT and FYEKMQ (reference sequence). The V and J ends lost 2 bases and 1 base respectively, with 6 bases between them. The CDR3 runs to 14 residues. CDR3 DNA: TGTGCCAGCAGCTTAAGGGGGAGCAATCAGCCCCAGCATTTT. As protein: CASSLRGSNQPQHF.

This chain uses TRBV18 with TRBJ2-1; 12 bases map to TRBD1. Germline assignment: CDR1 KGHSH and CDR2 LQKENI. The ends lost 6 bases at V and 5 bases at J; junction bases unmatched: 5. The CDR3 is 15 residues long. The CDR3 loop reads CASSPRDRGHNEQFF. The CDR3 region has the DNA TGTGCCAGCTCTCCCCGGGACAGGGGGCACAATGAGCAGTTCTTC.

V and J are TRBV27 and TRBJ1-2, with D perhaps matching TRBD1 (6 bases). The length of the CDR3 is 14 residues. V was clipped by 11 bases and J by 1 base, with 17 bases between them. Germline CDR1 MNHEY, CDR2 SMNVEV (reference sequence). CDR3 DNA sequence: TGTGCCCTGGTGAAGGGAGGGGGTAACTATGGCTACACCTTC. Translated: CALVKGGGNYGYTF.